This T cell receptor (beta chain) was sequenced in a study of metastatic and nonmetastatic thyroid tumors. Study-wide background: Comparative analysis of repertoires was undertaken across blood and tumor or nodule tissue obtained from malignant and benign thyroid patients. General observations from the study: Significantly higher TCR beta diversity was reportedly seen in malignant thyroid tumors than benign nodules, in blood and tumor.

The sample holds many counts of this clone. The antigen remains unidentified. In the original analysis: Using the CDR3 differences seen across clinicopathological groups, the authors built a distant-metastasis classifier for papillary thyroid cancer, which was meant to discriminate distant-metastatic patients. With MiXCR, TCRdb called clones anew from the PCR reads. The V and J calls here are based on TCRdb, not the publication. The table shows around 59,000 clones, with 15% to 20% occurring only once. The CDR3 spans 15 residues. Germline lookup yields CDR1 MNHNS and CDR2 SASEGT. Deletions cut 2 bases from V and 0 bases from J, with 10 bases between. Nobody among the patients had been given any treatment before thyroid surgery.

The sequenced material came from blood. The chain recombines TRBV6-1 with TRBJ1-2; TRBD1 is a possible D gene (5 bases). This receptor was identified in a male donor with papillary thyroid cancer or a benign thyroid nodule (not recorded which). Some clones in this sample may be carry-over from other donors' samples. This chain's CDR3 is CASSEFWGPNYGYTF. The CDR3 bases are TGTGCCAGCAGTGAATTTTGGGGCCCTAACTATGGCTACACCTTC.